These 22 T cell receptor beta chains were sequenced from one sample in a study of neurological immune-mediated disorders. TCRdb re-analysed the 5' RACE reads in MiXCR, keeping a single row per CDR3 protein. The sample shows over 35,000 distinct CDR3 sequences, 2% to 3% of them seen only once. The source material was PBMCs. The receptors stem from a man between 45 and 60 years old with multiple sclerosis.

This clonotype was recorded many times. The genes are TRBV10-3 and TRBJ1-5; D not resolved. Germline CDR1 is ENHRY and CDR2 is SYGVKD. This CDR3 is 13 amino acids long. Trimming shortened V by 6 bases and J by 2 bases, and 8 bases separated the two germline ends. The CDR3 DNA sequence: TGTGCCATCAGGGACTCCCGCAATCAGCCCCAGCATTTT. Its translation is CAIRDSRNQPQHF.

This clonotype was seen repeatedly, ten times or more. The chain is built from TRBV7-8 and TRBJ1-4; no definite D call. V was shortened by 5 bases and J by 0 bases, with 10 bases between the two germline ends. CDR1 and CDR2 (germline): SGHVS, FQNEAQ. This CDR3 has 15 amino acids. The CDR3 loop reads CASSVNRPTNEKLFF. DNA of the CDR3: TGTGCCAGCAGCGTAAACAGACCAACTAATGAAAAACTGTTTTTT.

This clonotype was counted ten times or more. The rearrangement uses TRBV4-1 and TRBJ2-3; 7 bases agree with TRBD2. The CDR3 is 15 amino acids. Looked up from germline, CDR1 is MGHRA and CDR2 is YSYEKL. With 1 base clipped from V and 2 bases from J, the junction kept 3 bases outside the gene matches. CDR3 sequence: CASSQVGLSTDTQYF. DNA of the CDR3: TGCGCCAGCAGCCAAGTGGGACTATCCACAGATACGCAGTATTTT.

This clonotype has ten or more counts. The chain employs TRBV29-1 and TRBJ2-3, with D maybe TRBD1 (5 bases). Germline V gives CDR1 SQVTM, CDR2 ANQGSEA. V gave up 0 bases and J gave up 0 bases, with 13 bases separating them. This CDR3 region has 16 residues. The CDR3 loop is CSVEDRVKTSTDTQYF. CDR3 nucleotide sequence: TGCAGCGTTGAAGACAGGGTTAAAACTAGCACAGATACGCAGTATTTT.

This clonotype was counted many times. This sequence joins TRBV11-3 and TRBJ2-1, with 14 positions matching TRBD2. J gave up 5 bases and V 5 bases, and 5 bases lay outside the gene matches. The CDR3 runs 16 residues. Germline values: CDR1 SGHNT, CDR2 YENEEA. DNA of the CDR3: TGTGCCAGCAGCAGCGGGACTAGCGGGGGTGACAATGAGCAGTTCTTC. Protein: CASSSGTSGGDNEQFF.

This clonotype was counted ten times or more. CDR3 sequence: CASSFFSGTTDTQYF. The CDR3 DNA reads TGTGCCAGCAGCTTCTTTAGCGGGACCACAGATACGCAGTATTTT. The chain couples TRBV7-3 to TRBJ2-3, with TRBD2 matching over 8 bases. Trimming removed 3 bases from V and 2 bases from J; junction bases left unmatched: 4. This CDR3 is 15 amino acids long. Germline V gene data show CDR1 as SGHTA and CDR2 as FQGTGA.

The chain joins TRBV6-6 to TRBJ1-2; perhaps TRBD1 as D (5 bases). CDR3 length: 12 residues. CDR1 is MNHNY, CDR2 SVGAGI, per germline (reference sequence). Trimming took 5 bases from V and 5 from J, leaving 9 bases between them. The CDR3 is CASSTRQYGYTF. The CDR3 DNA reads TGTGCCAGCAGTACCCGACAGTATGGCTACACCTTC.

This clonotype was counted many times. The CDR3 protein is CASRRTGRDIQYF. CDR3 DNA: TGTGCCAGCAGAAGGACAGGGAGAGACATTCAGTACTTC. The V and J genes are TRBV12-3 or TRBV12-4 and TRBJ2-4; 8 positions match TRBD1. The ends lost 6 bases at V and 8 bases at J; junction bases unmatched: 6. CDR3 length: 13 amino acids.

This clonotype came up many times. This may stem from a read error, because a much larger clone lies one nucleotide away. The genes are TRBV20-1 and TRBJ1-2, with D uncertain. The V end lost 0 bases, the J end lost 2 bases, and 4 bases lay between the germline ends. This CDR3 spans 12 amino acids. Germline CDR1 is DFQATT and CDR2 is SNEGSKA (reference sequence). CDR3 sequence (DNA): TGCAGTGCTAGAGATACGAACTATGGCTACACCTTC. This codes for CSARDTNYGYTF.

This clonotype occurred many times. This chain links TRBV14 with TRBJ1-2; no definite D call. The CDR3 is 13 amino acids. CDR1 and CDR2 (germline): SGHDN, FVKESK. V lost 1 base, J lost 4 bases, and 7 bases lay in between. Here the CDR3 reads CASSQGVGYGYTF. The CDR3 nucleotides read TGTGCCAGCAGCCAAGGGGTTGGCTATGGCTACACCTTC.

At least ten counts were recorded for this clonotype. The chain uses TRBV3-1 and TRBJ2-1; 7 nucleotides match TRBD1. After removal of 2 bases from V and 4 bases from J, the junction contained 11 bases not matched to a gene. Germline CDR1 reads LGHDT; CDR2 reads YNNKEL (reference sequence). The CDR3 runs to 17 residues. CDR3 region: CASSQRTGHRDYNEQFF. In DNA, the CDR3 is TGTGCCAGCAGCCAACGGACAGGCCACCGAGATTACAATGAGCAGTTCTTC.

This clonotype was picked up many times. The CDR3 sequence: CASVRDRYNEQFF. The DNA for the CDR3 is TGTGCCAGCGTCCGGGACCGGTACAATGAGCAGTTCTTC. This chain joins TRBV7-9 and TRBJ2-1; the D gene could be TRBD1 or TRBD2 (5 bases each). The CDR3 runs to 13 residues. The germline CDR1 and CDR2 sequences are SEHNR and FQNEAQ (reference sequence). V gave up 8 bases and J gave up 4 bases, with 12 bases separating them.

This clonotype was found many times. V gene TRBV6-4 combines with J gene TRBJ2-5; 9 bases are shared with TRBD1. The CDR3 runs to 15 residues. Germline-derived CDR1 and CDR2 are MRHNA and SNTAGT. The V and J ends lost 5 bases and 4 bases, in that order; junction bases with no gene match: 8. This CDR3 is CASSSQGARGETQYF. In DNA form, the CDR3 reads TGTGCCAGCAGTTCACAGGGGGCGCGAGGAGAGACCCAGTACTTC.

This clonotype was found many times. The rearrangement joins TRBV10-3 to TRBJ2-7; D possibly corresponds to TRBD1 (5 bases). This CDR3 is built from 14 residues. Germline lookup yields CDR1 ENHRY and CDR2 SYGVKD. The ends were cut back, 0 bases at V and 7 bases at J, with 13 bases in the middle. The CDR3 bases are TGTGCCATCAGTGAGTCGTTGTTGCAGGGAGAGCAGTACTTC. Encoded protein: CAISESLLQGEQYF.

At least ten counts were recorded for this clonotype. This chain connects TRBV12-3 or TRBV12-4 to TRBJ1-5; 8 nucleotides match TRBD1. The CDR3 extends over 15 amino acids. The V and J ends lost 7 bases and 3 bases, in that order; junction bases with no gene match: 8. The CDR3 loop is CASNQQGGNNQPQHF. The CDR3 bases are TGTGCCAGCAACCAACAGGGGGGAAACAATCAGCCCCAGCATTTT.

This clonotype was seen at least ten times. V is TRBV5-1 and J is TRBJ1-2; D unclear. CDR1 and CDR2 from the germline V gene are SGHRS and YFSETQ. CDR3 length: 14 residues. V lost 4 bases to trimming and J lost 8 bases, with 18 bases between them. The chain's CDR3 is CASSPGPGDYGYTF. CDR3 bases: TGCGCCAGCAGCCCCGGCCCCGGGGATTACGGCTACACCTTC.

At least ten counts were recorded for this clonotype. CDR3 coding DNA: TGTGCCAGCAGTTTAGGAGCGGAGGTGCAAGAGACCCAGTACTTC. Its translation is CASSLGAEVQETQYF. V gene TRBV12-3 or TRBV12-4 combines with J gene TRBJ2-5, with D possibly being TRBD2 (5 bases). This CDR3 has 15 amino acids. The ends were cut back, 1 base at V and 2 bases at J, with 11 bases in the middle.

This clonotype was picked up many times. This chain joins TRBV5-1 and TRBJ2-2, with D possibly TRBD1 on 5 matching bases. The CDR3 has 14 amino acids. Germline V CDR1 and CDR2: SGHRS, YFSETQ. V lost 2 bases and J 3 bases, leaving 8 bases between the germline ends. Written as DNA, the CDR3 is TGCGCCAGCAGCTTACAGGTCGACACCGGGGAGCTGTTTTTT. This translates into CASSLQVDTGELFF.

This clonotype was seen many times. V and J are TRBV7-2 and TRBJ1-5; the match to TRBD1 covers 11 bases. The CDR3 loop spans 15 amino acids. Trimming at V came to 4 bases and at J to 3 bases, leaving 2 bases not matched to a gene. Germline V gene lookup returns CDR1 SGHTA and CDR2 FQGNSA. CDR3 in DNA: TGTGCCAGCAGCTGGACAGGGGGCGACAATCAGCCCCAGCATTTT. Translating gives CASSWTGGDNQPQHF. Using reference TRBV7-2 and TRBJ1-5 for the parts outside the CDR3, the full variable domain is GAGVSQSPSNKVTEKGKDVELRCDPISGHTALYWYRQSLGQGLEFLIYFQGNSAPDKSGLPSDRFSAERTGGSVSTLTIQRTQQEDSAVYLCASSWTGGDNQPQHFGDGTRLSIL.

This clonotype has at least ten counts. This chain uses TRBV28 with TRBJ1-2, with D possibly TRBD1 on 6 matching bases. This CDR3 has 12 residues. V was trimmed by 10 bases and J by 2 bases, leaving 11 bases between them. Per germline, CDR1 MDHEN and CDR2 SYDVKM. The CDR3 loop reads CATGGGNYGYTF. The DNA of the CDR3 is TGTGCCACCGGGGGGGGCAACTATGGCTACACCTTC.

At least ten counts were recorded for this clonotype. The V gene is TRBV7-2, the J gene TRBJ2-5; possible D gene TRBD1, 6 bases. The germline CDR1 and CDR2 sequences are SGHTA and FQGNSA. The CDR3 loop spans 14 amino acids. V lost 2 bases to trimming and J lost 5 bases, with 12 bases between them. The CDR3 spells CASSLSRGFETQYF. CDR3 DNA sequence: TGTGCCAGCAGCTTAAGCAGGGGATTCGAGACCCAGTACTTC.

This clonotype was found many times. The genes are TRBV5-1 and TRBJ2-1; unclear D gene. Looked up from germline, CDR1 is SGHRS and CDR2 is YFSETQ. V was shortened by 5 bases and J by 6 bases, with 9 bases between the two germline ends. The CDR3 has 12 residues. CDR3 sequence: CASRSTSNEQFF. CDR3 nucleotide sequence: TGCGCCAGCAGAAGTACCTCCAATGAGCAGTTCTTC.